This T cell receptor beta chain was recorded in a study of cytomegalovirus exposure and HLA in healthy donors. Study-wide points: By HLA locus, TCR association rates varied in a later analysis, with DRB1 showing the most and HLA-C the fewest. There were some public TCRs occurring in many donors, but most TCR sequences were rare. Researchers reported that a few CMV-associated chains were confirmed in vitro as CMV antigen-specific.

The PCR ran on 60 Vbeta and 13 Jbeta primers. Repertoires were generated with immunoSEQ multiplex PCR, while TCRdb's copy carries only in-frame clones and drops some. The sample contains under 250,000 clones, roughly four fifths of which appear only once. To note about this clone: Its antigen is not known.

V shed 0 bases and J 5 bases; nucleotides not matched to a gene: 4. CDR3 length equals 14 residues. In germline, CDR1 is SGHRS, CDR2 YFSETQ. The sequence was collected from a man aged 25-45 years in good health and CMV-seronegative. V gene TRBV5-1 combines with J gene TRBJ2-7, with 8 bases lining up with TRBD2. What was sequenced was PBMCs. This CDR3 reads CASSLAGGPHEQYF. The CDR3 DNA sequence: TGCGCCAGCAGCTTGGCGGGAGGGCCCCACGAGCAGTACTTC. The full variable domain, rest sourced from reference TRBV5-1 and TRBJ2-7, is KAGVTQTPRYLIKTRGQQVTLSCSPISGHRSVSWYQQTPGQGLQFLFEYFSETQRNKGNFPGRFSGRQFSNSRSEMNVSTLELGDSALYLCASSLAGGPHEQYFGPGTRLTVT.